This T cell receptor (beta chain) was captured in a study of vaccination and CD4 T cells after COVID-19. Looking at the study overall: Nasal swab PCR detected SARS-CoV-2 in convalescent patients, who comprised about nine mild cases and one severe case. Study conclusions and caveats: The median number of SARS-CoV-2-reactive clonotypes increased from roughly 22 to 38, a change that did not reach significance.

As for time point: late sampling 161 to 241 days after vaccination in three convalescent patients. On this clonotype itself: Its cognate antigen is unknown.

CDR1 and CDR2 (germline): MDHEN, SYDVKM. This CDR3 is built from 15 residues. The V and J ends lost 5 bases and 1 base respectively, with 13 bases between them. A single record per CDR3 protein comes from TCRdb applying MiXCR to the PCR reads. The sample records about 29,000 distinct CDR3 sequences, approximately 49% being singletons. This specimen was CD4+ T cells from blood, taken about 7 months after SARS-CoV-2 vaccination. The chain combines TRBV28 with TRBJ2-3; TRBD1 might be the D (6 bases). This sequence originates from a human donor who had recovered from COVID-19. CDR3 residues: CASSQGQPGTDTQYF. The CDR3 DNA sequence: TGTGCCAGCAGTCAGGGGCAGCCTGGCACAGATACGCAGTATTTT.